This T cell receptor (beta chain) emerged from a study of cytomegalovirus exposure and HLA in healthy donors. Study-wide findings and caveats: Some V segments could not be told apart, so they were left out, TRBV6-2 and TRBV6-3 among them.

In the PCR, 60 Vbeta and 13 Jbeta primers were used. The protocol was immunoSEQ multiplex PCR, while the TCRdb copy is restricted to in-frame clones and leaves out a portion. The sample holds roughly 100,000 clones, around two thirds seen once. V gave up 4 bases and J gave up 5 bases; unmatched junction bases: 9. The germline V gene encodes CDR1 MDHEN and CDR2 SYDVKM. The CDR3 is 16 amino acids. As regards this clone: Its antigen is not known.

This chain connects TRBV28 to TRBJ1-5; 9 nucleotides line up with TRBD1. The TCR originated in a man aged 45 to 65 in good health and CMV-seropositive. Sequenced: PBMCs. The CDR3 region has the DNA TGTGCCAGCAGTTGGGACAGGGTATTCCGTGATCAGCCCCAGCATTTT. The encoded protein is CASSWDRVFRDQPQHF. Combining the CDR3 with reference TRBV28 and TRBJ1-5 gives the whole variable domain DVKVTQSSRYLVKRTGEKVFLECVQDMDHENMFWYRQDPGLGLRLIYFSYDVKMKEKGDIPEGYSVSREKKERFSLILESASTNQTSMYLCASSWDRVFRDQPQHFGDGTRLSIL.